The 11 T cell receptor beta chains reported below all come from one sample, sequenced in a study of blood T cells in healthy people across ages. Using a J-beta primer mix together with a sample-barcoded 5' primer, a second PCR was run for roughly 7 to 12 cycles. From the 5' RACE reads, TCRdb called clonotypes with MiXCR, one entry per CDR3 protein. The sample carries 800,000 to 950,000 distinct CDR3 sequences, under 40% recorded once. The sample comprised blood. The receptors shown here come from a man aged 18 to 35 in good health.

The V and J genes are TRBV5-1 and TRBJ2-1; no clear D. The CDR3 has 15 residues. Trimming removed 2 bases at V and 8 bases at J, with 17 bases between. The germline CDR1 and CDR2 sequences are SGHRS and YFSETQ. The CDR3 loop reads CASSLDSPIIDEQFF. The CDR3, as DNA: TGCGCCAGCAGCTTAGACTCGCCGATCATTGATGAGCAGTTCTTC. Full variable domain (missing parts from reference TRBV5-1 and TRBJ2-1): KAGVTQTPRYLIKTRGQQVTLSCSPISGHRSVSWYQQTPGQGLQFLFEYFSETQRNKGNFPGRFSGRQFSNSRSEMNVSTLELGDSALYLCASSLDSPIIDEQFFGPGTRLTVL.

The rearrangement joins TRBV4-1 to TRBJ2-6; 7 positions agree with TRBD1. The CDR3 has 16 residues. Per germline, CDR1 MGHRA and CDR2 YSYEKL. J gave up 2 bases and V 6 bases, and 7 bases lay outside the gene matches. The CDR3 DNA is TGCGCCAGCAGGGGACAAACAGGGGCTGGGGCCAACGTCCTGACTTTC. It yields the protein CASRGQTGAGANVLTF.

Many counts were recorded for this clonotype. V and J are TRBV12-3 or TRBV12-4 and TRBJ2-5; D ambiguous. The last part of the DNA fits TRBJ2-7 better; the J call may be wrong. The CDR3 is 11 residues long. The CDR3 is CASSPDNEQYF. CDR3 bases: TGTGCCAGCAGCCCGGATAACGAGCAGTACTTC.

This clonotype has only a few counts. V usage is TRBV20-1 and J usage is TRBJ1-5, with TRBD1 identical over 7 bases. Per the germline V gene, CDR1 is DFQATT and CDR2 is SNEGSKA (reference sequence). Germline trimming cut 5 bases from V and 7 bases from J; bases unmatched to any gene: 11. CDR3 length: 14 residues. As DNA, the CDR3 is TGCAGTGCTTCCGGGACAGAGGGCCGCCAGCCCCAGCATTTT. Protein sequence: CSASGTEGRQPQHF.

There are many counts of this clonotype. The chain joins TRBV12-3 or TRBV12-4 to TRBJ2-1, with TRBD2 identical over 12 bases. V shed 5 bases, J shed 0 bases, and the junction held 8 bases outside the gene matches. The CDR3 covers 18 residues. The CDR3 coding sequence is TGTGCCAGCAGTCCTACTAGCGGGGGGCTGAGCTCCTACAATGAGCAGTTCTTC. It encodes CASSPTSGGLSSYNEQFF.

The chain has TRBV29-1 and TRBJ1-2; 10 positions match TRBD1. J lost 4 bases, V lost 4 bases, and 9 bases had no gene match. The CDR3 is made up of 15 amino acids. CDR1 is SQVTM, CDR2 ANQGSEA, per germline. CDR3 in DNA: TGCAGCGTTGGGGTGACAGGGGGCATCGGCTATGGCTACACCTTC. This codes for CSVGVTGGIGYGYTF.

The V gene is TRBV12-3 or TRBV12-4, the J gene TRBJ2-1; the D is unclear. This CDR3 spans 13 amino acids. V was trimmed by 7 bases and J by 3 bases, leaving 10 bases between them. The CDR3 sequence: CASNPLNYNEQFF. CDR3 bases: TGTGCCAGCAACCCCCTTAACTACAATGAGCAGTTCTTC.

V and J are TRBV27 and TRBJ2-2; D may correspond to TRBD1 or TRBD2 (6 bases each). This CDR3 is 17 amino acids long. The V and J ends lost 6 bases and 2 bases respectively, with 19 bases between them. Germline CDR1 is MNHEY and CDR2 is SMNVEV (reference sequence). CDR3 protein: CASRPGARGPNTGELFF. In DNA form, the CDR3 reads TGTGCCAGCAGACCGGGGGCTCGGGGGCCTAACACCGGGGAGCTGTTTTTT.

A few counts support this clonotype. This chain uses TRBV7-2 with TRBJ1-5; 8 bases match TRBD1. Unmatched junction bases numbered 5, after V lost 4 bases and J lost 6 bases. The CDR3 runs 14 residues. Germline-derived CDR1 and CDR2 are SGHTA and FQGNSA. The CDR3 region is CASSSTTGVQPQHF. CDR3 nucleotide sequence: TGTGCCAGCAGCTCGACGACAGGGGTTCAGCCCCAGCATTTT. The full variable domain, rest sourced from reference TRBV7-2 and TRBJ1-5, is GAGVSQSPSNKVTEKGKDVELRCDPISGHTALYWYRQSLGQGLEFLIYFQGNSAPDKSGLPSDRFSAERTGGSVSTLTIQRTQQEDSAVYLCASSSTTGVQPQHFGDGTRLSIL.

This clonotype was observed a few times. The chain joins TRBV7-9 to TRBJ1-2, with no clear D. The V and J ends lost 6 bases and 2 bases respectively, with 16 bases between them. The CDR3 length is 15 residues. The germline CDR1 and CDR2 sequences are SEHNR and FQNEAQ (reference sequence). Here the CDR3 DNA reads TGTGCCAGCAGGTTTATTGGCAGAAACAACTATGGCTACACCTTC. As protein: CASRFIGRNNYGYTF.

This chain connects TRBV7-8 to TRBJ2-4, with 8 bases lining up with TRBD1. Near its end, the DNA agrees better with TRBJ2-7, so the J call may be wrong. Germline CDR1 is SGHVS and CDR2 is FQNEAQ. This CDR3 is built from 13 residues. CDR3 sequence: CASSSDRDFEQYF. The CDR3 nucleotides read TGTGCCAGCAGCTCGGACAGGGACTTCGAGCAGTACTTC.